The next 12 T cell receptor beta chains were all read from a single sample in a study of PD-L1 blockade in urothelial cancer. Produced via immunoSEQ multiplex PCR; TCRdb's table is partial and in-frame only. The sample has about 45,000 clones, 70% to 90% seen once; the top ten hold around 25%. Time point denoted: pretreatment peripheral blood. Sequenced material: PBMCs, taken around atezolizumab (anti-PD-L1) treatment. The source of these receptors is a donor at least 40 years old with urothelial cancer.

The chain has TRBV5-1 and TRBJ2-1; 13 bases align to TRBD2. The J segment lost 10 bases and the V segment lost 3 bases, leaving 7 bases of the junction unmatched. The CDR3 length is 15 residues. Germline CDR1 reads SGHRS; CDR2 reads YFSETQ. CDR3 loop: CASSWGTSGTGEQFF. The CDR3 bases are TGCGCCAGCAGCTGGGGGACTAGCGGGACTGGCGAGCAGTTCTTC.

V gene TRBV28 combines with J gene TRBJ1-2; 10 bases line up with TRBD1. Germline CDR1 and CDR2: MDHEN and SYDVKM. The CDR3 sequence is 18 residues long. V shed 3 bases and J 7 bases; nucleotides not matched to a gene: 17. The CDR3 reads CASSFRGRDRGFHRGYTF. The CDR3 coding sequence is TGTGCCAGCAGTTTTCGGGGTAGGGACAGGGGATTCCATCGTGGCTACACCTTC.

This clone was seen a few times. The rearrangement joins TRBV11-2 to TRBJ2-1; TRBD2 is a possible D gene (8 bases). The CDR3 is 15 residues long. V was clipped by 5 bases and J by 7 bases, with 18 bases between them. CDR1 is SGHAT and CDR2 is FQNNGV in the germline V gene. The CDR3 DNA is TGTGCCAGCAGCCCGGGACTAGGCAGGGGGAATGAGCAGTTCTTC. Translation: CASSPGLGRGNEQFF.

This clone was counted a single time. The chain has TRBV19 and TRBJ2-1; unclear D gene. Deletions cut 5 bases from V and 6 bases from J, with 11 bases between. From germline, CDR1 is LNHDA and CDR2 SQIVND (reference sequence). This CDR3 has 13 amino acids. In DNA form, the CDR3 reads TGTGCCAGTAGTCCGGTCGGTTTCAATGAGCAGTTCTTC. This gives the protein CASSPVGFNEQFF.

This chain links TRBV29-1 with TRBJ1-1, with D possibly being TRBD1 (6 bases). This CDR3 is 11 amino acids long. CDR1 and CDR2 from the germline V gene are SQVTM and ANQGSEA. V was trimmed by 7 bases and J by 6 bases, leaving 12 bases between them. CDR3 in amino acids: CSARGGPEAFF. The CDR3, as DNA: TGCAGCGCCCGGGGGGGGCCTGAAGCTTTCTTT. Looking up the rest from reference TRBV29-1 and TRBJ1-1 gives the full variable domain: SAVISQKPSRDICQRGTSLTIQCQVDSQVTMMFWYRQQPGQSLTLIATANQGSEATYESGFVIDKFPISRPNLTFSTLTVSNMSPEDSSIYLCSARGGPEAFFGQGTRLTVV.

This sequence joins TRBV30 and TRBJ1-2; D unclear. The germline V gene has CDR1 GTSNPN and CDR2 SVGIG (reference sequence). The CDR3 loop spans 11 amino acids. The V gene lost 3 bases and the J gene lost 9 bases, with 11 bases spanning the gap. DNA for the CDR3: TGTGCCTGGAGGGAGGGTAATAGCTACACCTTC. Translation: CAWREGNSYTF.

The V and J genes are TRBV2 and TRBJ2-2; 8 nucleotides match TRBD1. Germline CDR1 and CDR2: SNHLY and FYNNEI. The V gene end was trimmed by 7 bases and the J gene end by 5 bases; junction bases not matched to a gene: 6. The CDR3 consists of 14 residues. The CDR3 loop is CASTGQASTGELFF. CDR3 DNA sequence: TGTGCCAGCACGGGACAGGCCTCAACCGGGGAGCTGTTTTTT.

A single count supports this clone. The V gene is TRBV19, the J gene TRBJ1-5, with 10 bases matching TRBD1. CDR3 size: 17 residues. The J segment lost 7 bases and the V segment lost 3 bases, leaving 12 bases of the junction unmatched. Per germline, CDR1 LNHDA and CDR2 SQIVND (reference sequence). The CDR3 loop reads CASSIGVGTGARQPQHF. CDR3 nucleotide sequence: TGTGCCAGTAGTATTGGGGTCGGGACAGGGGCCAGACAGCCCCAGCATTTT.

The chain is built from TRBV4-2 and TRBJ2-1; 11 positions match TRBD2. The CDR3 totals 17 residues. Germline CDR1 LGHNA, CDR2 YNFKEQ. V lost 3 bases and J lost 5; bases outside the gene matches: 9. CDR3 region: CASSQPLGTSGHNEQFF. The DNA of the CDR3 is TGTGCCAGCAGCCAGCCCTTGGGGACTAGCGGACACAATGAGCAGTTCTTC.

The V gene is TRBV4-2, the J gene TRBJ2-7, with no clear D. V lost 0 bases and J 3 bases, leaving 6 bases between the germline ends. CDR1 LGHNA and CDR2 YNFKEQ come from the germline V gene. The CDR3 length is 13 residues. The CDR3 coding sequence is TGTGCCAGCAGCCAAGAGGTCGGCTACGAGCAGTACTTC. This sequence encodes CASSQEVGYEQYF.

This rearrangement joins TRBV4-3 to TRBJ2-1, with 7 positions matching TRBD2. This CDR3 contains 14 residues. Germline V gene data show CDR1 as LGHNA and CDR2 as YSLEER. After removal of 0 bases from V and 6 bases from J, the junction contained 2 bases not matched to a gene. As DNA, the CDR3 is TGCGCCAGCAGCCAAGAACTAGCGCGCAATGAGCAGTTCTTC. It is translated as CASSQELARNEQFF.

In its sample, this clone was seen once. The J gene is TRBJ2-7, the V gene TRBV28, with TRBD2 as a possible D gene (6 bases). V lost 3 bases, J lost 2 bases, and 11 bases lay in between. CDR1 and CDR2 (germline): MDHEN, SYDVKM. The CDR3 contains 14 residues. The CDR3, as DNA: TGTGCCAGCAGTTTCGGGGGAACGCCCTACGAGCAGTACTTC. It encodes CASSFGGTPYEQYF.